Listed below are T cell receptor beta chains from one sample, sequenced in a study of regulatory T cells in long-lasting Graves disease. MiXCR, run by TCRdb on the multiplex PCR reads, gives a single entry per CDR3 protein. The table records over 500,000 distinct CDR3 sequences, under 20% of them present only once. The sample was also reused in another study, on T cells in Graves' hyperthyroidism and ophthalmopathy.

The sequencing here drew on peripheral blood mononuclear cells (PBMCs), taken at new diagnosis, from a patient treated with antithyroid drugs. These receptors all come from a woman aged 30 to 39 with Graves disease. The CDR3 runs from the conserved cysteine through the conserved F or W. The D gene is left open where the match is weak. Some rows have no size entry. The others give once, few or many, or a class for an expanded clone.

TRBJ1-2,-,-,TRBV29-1,TGCAGCGTTCGTTTAGGACAGTATGGCTACACCTTC,CSVRLGQYGYTF
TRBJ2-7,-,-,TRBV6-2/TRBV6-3,TGTGCCAGCCGATTTCGACAGGATAGCTCCTACGAGCAGTACTTC,CASRFRQDSSYEQYF
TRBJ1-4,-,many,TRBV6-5,TGTGCCAGCAGGTACCAGGGGCATGAAAAACTGTTTTTT,CASRYQGHEKLFF
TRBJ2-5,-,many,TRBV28,TGTGCCAGCAGTTTAGTCACTGCAAAGTACCAAGAGACCCAGTACTTC,CASSLVTAKYQETQYF
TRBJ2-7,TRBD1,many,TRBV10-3,TGTGCCATCAGTGAGAGGGGACAGGGCCTTAGCTCCTACGAGCAGTACTTC,CAISERGQGLSSYEQYF
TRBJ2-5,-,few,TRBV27,TGTGCCAGGTCGTCCTGCGGGCAGGGGAGGCGAGAGACCCAGTACTTC,CARSSCGQGRRETQYF
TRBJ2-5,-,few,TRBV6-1,TGTGCCAGCTCGTGGTTTGAGGGAGAGACCCAGTACTTC,CASSWFEGETQYF
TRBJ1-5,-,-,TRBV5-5,TGTGCCAGCAGCTACACAGGGTCCGGTCCGGGGATCCAGCATTTT,CASSYTGSGPGIQHF
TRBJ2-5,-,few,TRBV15,TGTGCCACCAGCAGTCGTCTCAGTCAAGAGACCCAGTACTTC,CATSSRLSQETQYF
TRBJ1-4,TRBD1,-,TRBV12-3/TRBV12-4,TGTGCCAGCAGTTTTGTGACAGGGAGTACGGCTAATGAAAAACTGTTTTTT,CASSFVTGSTANEKLFF
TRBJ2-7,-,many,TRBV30,TGTGCCTGGATCCAGGACTCCTCTGGCGAGCAGTACTTC,CAWIQDSSGEQYF
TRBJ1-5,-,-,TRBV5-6,TGTGCCAGCACCTCCTGGGGGGGCAATCAGCCCCAGCATTTT,CASTSWGGNQPQHF
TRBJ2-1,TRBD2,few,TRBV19,TGTGCCAGTAGTGTAATAGCGGGAGGGCCGTGGGAGCAGTTCTTC,CASSVIAGGPWEQFF
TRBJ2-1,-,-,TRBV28,TGTGCCAGCAGTTTTAGGCGGAATTACAATGAGCAGTTCTTC,CASSFRRNYNEQFF
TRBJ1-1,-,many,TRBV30,TGTGCCTGGGAAACCGGGACACTTGAAGCTTTCTTT,CAWETGTLEAFF
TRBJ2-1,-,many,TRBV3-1,TGTGCCAGCAGCCATAAGGGAGACGTGGGTTCCAATGAGCAGTTCTTC,CASSHKGDVGSNEQFF
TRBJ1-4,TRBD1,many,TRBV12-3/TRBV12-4,TGTGCCAGCAGTAGTAACCGGGACAGAAATGAAAAACTGTTTTTT,CASSSNRDRNEKLFF
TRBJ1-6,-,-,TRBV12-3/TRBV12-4,TGTGCCAGCAGTTACAAAAGCCGAATGCGGAGCTCCTATAATTCACCCCTCCACTTT,CASSYKSRMRSSYNSPLHF
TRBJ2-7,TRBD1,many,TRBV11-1,TGTGCCAGCAGCTCGGACAGGCCGCCCCTCTCCTACGAGCAGTACTTC,CASSSDRPPLSYEQYF
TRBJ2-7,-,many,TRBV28,TGTGCCAGCAGCCCCCAACAGGGAGGGGGCTCCTACGAGCAGTACTTC,CASSPQQGGGSYEQYF
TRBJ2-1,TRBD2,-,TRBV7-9,TGTGCCAGTATGGGAGGTAGCGGGGGCTCCTACAATGAGCAGTTCTTC,CASMGGSGGSYNEQFF
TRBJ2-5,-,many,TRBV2,TGTGCCAGCAGTGAAGGTCAGGGTTGGGTGACCCAGTACTTC,CASSEGQGWVTQYF
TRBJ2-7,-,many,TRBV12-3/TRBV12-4,TGTGCCAGCTTCAGGGGGGTTGGCGAGCAGTACTTC,CASFRGVGEQYF
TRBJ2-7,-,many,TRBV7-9,TGTGCCAGCAGCTTATGGGGCACCGAGCAGTACTTC,CASSLWGTEQYF
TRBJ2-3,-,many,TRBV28,TGTGCCAGCAGTTTATACGACACTAGCACAGATACGCAGTATTTT,CASSLYDTSTDTQYF
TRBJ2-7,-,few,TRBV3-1,TGTGCCAGCAGCCAAGGGGGTGGAGGGGGTAGCTACGAGCAGTACTTC,CASSQGGGGGSYEQYF
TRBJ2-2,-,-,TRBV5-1,TGCGCCAGCACCCAGACGATCGGGGCTACGAACACCGGGGAGCTGTTTTTT,CASTQTIGATNTGELFF
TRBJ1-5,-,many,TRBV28,TGTGCCAGCAGTTCCCCCACTGGGGGCGCGATCGGCAATCAGCCCCAGCATTTT,CASSSPTGGAIGNQPQHF
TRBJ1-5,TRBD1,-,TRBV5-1,TGCGCCAGCAGCCTGACAGGGGGGAGCAATCAGCCCCAGCATTTT,CASSLTGGSNQPQHF
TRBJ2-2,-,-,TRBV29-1,TGCAGCGCCCGCTGGCAGGAAAACACCGGGGAGCTGTTTTTT,CSARWQENTGELFF
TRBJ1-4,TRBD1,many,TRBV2,TGTGCCAGCAGTGAAGGGGCAGGGGGGAAGGAAAAACTGTTTTTT,CASSEGAGGKEKLFF
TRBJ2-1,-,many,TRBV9,TGTGCCAGCAGCGTAGAAAACCTCGGGGGAGAGCAGTTCTTC,CASSVENLGGEQFF
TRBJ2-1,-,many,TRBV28,TGTGCCAGCAGTTTTAGCTTCTACAATGAGCAGTTCTTC,CASSFSFYNEQFF
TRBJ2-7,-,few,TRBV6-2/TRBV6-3,TGTGCCAGCGGTGGGGGCACACCCTACGAGCAGTACTTC,CASGGGTPYEQYF
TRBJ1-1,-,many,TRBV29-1,TGCAGCGTTTGGGGGTGGGGAGGCATGAACACTGAAGCTTTCTTT,CSVWGWGGMNTEAFF
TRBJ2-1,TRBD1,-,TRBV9,TGTGCCAGCAGCGCGGGACAGGGGGCGAGGGGAAGGGGTGAGCAGTTCTTC,CASSAGQGARGRGEQFF
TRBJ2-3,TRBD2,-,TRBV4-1,TGCGCCAGCAGCCCATTAACGGGACTAGCCGCAGATACGCAGTATTTT,CASSPLTGLAADTQYF
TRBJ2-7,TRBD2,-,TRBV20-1,TGCAGTGCTAGCCGCGGAGTAGCGGGGGTGGGGTACGAGCAGTACTTC,CSASRGVAGVGYEQYF
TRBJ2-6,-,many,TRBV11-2,TGTGCCAGCAGCTCCTTAGGGAGACAGGCCCTCTCTGGGGCCAACGTCCTGACTTTC,CASSSLGRQALSGANVLTF
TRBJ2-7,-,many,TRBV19,TGTGCCAGTAGCTCCTCTTTTGGACAGACCTACGAGCAGTACTTC,CASSSSFGQTYEQYF